What follows is one T cell receptor (beta chain) and its context. Its antigen remains unknown. Of the isolated RNA, all was reverse transcribed, and so the sequenced material was expressed TCRB transcripts. Only in-frame clones appear in the TCRdb table, and some are missing; sequencing was by immunoSEQ multiplex PCR. The sample has 200,000 to 250,000 clones, approximately 10% seen once. V lost 5 bases, J lost 0 bases, and 10 bases stayed unmatched. There are 18 residues in the CDR3. Germline CDR1 reads LNHDA; CDR2 reads SQIVND (reference sequence). The data belong to a study of beta chain features in type 1 diabetes. Points from the study as a whole: Researchers cautioned that cDNA sequencing could over-represent cells with high TCR expression.

Purity exceeding 98% was reached by all sorted populations. The sample consisted of central memory CD4+ T cells from blood. V and J are TRBV19 and TRBJ2-6; 7 nucleotides match TRBD1. This clonotype was sampled from a man younger than 35 in good health. CDR3: CASSYTGQLNSGANVLTF. DNA for the CDR3: TGTGCCAGTAGTTATACGGGACAGTTAAACTCTGGGGCCAACGTCCTGACTTTC.